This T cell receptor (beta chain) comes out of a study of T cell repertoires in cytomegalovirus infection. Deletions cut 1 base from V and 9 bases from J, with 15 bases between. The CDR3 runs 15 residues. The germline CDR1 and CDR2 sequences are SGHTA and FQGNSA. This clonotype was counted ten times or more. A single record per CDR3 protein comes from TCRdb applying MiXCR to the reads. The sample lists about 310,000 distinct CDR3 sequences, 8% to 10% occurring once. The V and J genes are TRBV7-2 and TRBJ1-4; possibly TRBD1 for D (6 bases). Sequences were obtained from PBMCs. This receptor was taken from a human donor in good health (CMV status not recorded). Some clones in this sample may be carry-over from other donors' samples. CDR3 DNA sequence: TGTGCCAGCAGCTTAGAACAGGGATTTAGGCAAAAACTGTTTTTT. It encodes CASSLEQGFRQKLFF. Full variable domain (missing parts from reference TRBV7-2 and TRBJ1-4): GAGVSQSPSNKVTEKGKDVELRCDPISGHTALYWYRQSLGQGLEFLIYFQGNSAPDKSGLPSDRFSAERTGGSVSTLTIQRTQQEDSAVYLCASSLEQGFRQKLFFGSGTQLSVL.